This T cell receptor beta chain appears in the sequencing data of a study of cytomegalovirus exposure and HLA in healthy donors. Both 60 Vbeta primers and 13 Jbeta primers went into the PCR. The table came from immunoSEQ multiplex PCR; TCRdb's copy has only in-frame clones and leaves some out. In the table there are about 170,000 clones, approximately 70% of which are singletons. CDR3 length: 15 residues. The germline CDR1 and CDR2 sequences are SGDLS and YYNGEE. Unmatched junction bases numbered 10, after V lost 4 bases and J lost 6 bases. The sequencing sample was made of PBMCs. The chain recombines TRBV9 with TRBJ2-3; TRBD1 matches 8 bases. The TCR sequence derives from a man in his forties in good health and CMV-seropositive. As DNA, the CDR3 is TGTGCCAGCAGCCCCCCAGCGACAGGGGCCGATACGCAGTATTTT. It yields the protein CASSPPATGADTQYF. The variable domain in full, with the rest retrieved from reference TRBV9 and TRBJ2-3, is DSGVTQTPKHLITATGQRVTLRCSPRSGDLSVYWYQQSLDQGLQFLIQYYNGEERAKGNILERFSAQQFPDLHSELNLSSLELGDSALYFCASSPPATGADTQYFGPGTRLTVL.